Sequencing of this TCR beta chain was carried out in a study of OX40 agonist ivuxolimab in advanced cancers. Study-level information: With a range of roughly 20 to 85, age averaged about 58 years, and about 83% were male.

Profiled with immunoSEQ multiplex PCR; TCRdb holds only in-frame clones, not every one. The table records about 68,000 clones, 91% of them present only once. About this clone: As yet, its antigen is unknown.

Germline CDR1 is LNHNV and CDR2 is YYDKDF (reference sequence). V dropped 4 bases and J dropped 5 bases, with 17 bases sitting between them. The CDR3 covers 15 residues. Study-wide results and caveats: Also present in some nonresponders was a low level of normalized T-cell clonal expansion. Among patients with partial responses at 0.1-3.0 mg/kg, clonal expansion was among the lowest. With doses of 0.1 to 3.0 mg/kg, CD4+ and CD8+ blood T cells had undergone clonal expansion by week 6.

The V and J genes are TRBV15 and TRBJ2-5, with a tentative D call TRBD1 (6 bases). Specimen: CD4+ or CD8+ T cells sorted from blood, collected in a trial of the OX40 agonist ivuxolimab. The receptor was isolated from an adult with an advanced solid tumor such as melanoma, head and neck, liver or kidney cancer. This CDR3 is CATSKNTAGEETQYF. CDR3 coding DNA: TGTGCCACCAGCAAGAACACGGCAGGGGAGGAGACCCAGTACTTC. Combining the CDR3 with reference TRBV15 and TRBJ2-5 gives the whole variable domain DAMVIQNPRYQVTQFGKPVTLSCSQTLNHNVMYWYQQKSSQAPKLLFHYYDKDFNNEADTPDNFQSRRPNTSFCFLDIRSPGLGDTAMYLCATSKNTAGEETQYFGPGTRLLVL.